This T cell receptor beta chain was captured by sequencing in a study of T cells after yellow fever vaccination. Whole-study context: Fractions containing few cells were prepared with SMART-Seq v4 Ultra Low Input.

UMIs were added to TCR cDNA along with a universal primer site when it was made by 5'RACE template switching. TCRdb reprocessed the 5' RACE reads with MiXCR, giving one entry per CDR3 protein. The sample has some 560,000 distinct CDR3 sequences; roughly 21% are singletons. This clonotype came up a few times. Its target is unknown. Findings of the study overall: Re-detected after boosting: most primary clones, approximately 97% of CD4 and about 90% of CD8. It was a small share of clonotypes that appeared in both CD4 and CD8 compartments.

The sequencing here drew on PBMCs, taken 15 days after the yellow fever booster vaccination. The receptor comes from a man aged 25-40 years who received the YFV17D yellow fever vaccine.

The CDR3, as DNA: TGTGCCAGCAGTTACCCTGGGAAAGGAGTGGCTTCCTACAATGAGCAGTTCTTC. Its protein product is CASSYPGKGVASYNEQFF. The chain couples TRBV6-2 or TRBV6-3 to TRBJ2-1, with D unresolved. This CDR3 is built from 18 residues. V gave up 2 bases and J gave up 1 base, with 18 bases separating them. Germline V CDR1 and CDR2: MNHEY, SVGEGT.